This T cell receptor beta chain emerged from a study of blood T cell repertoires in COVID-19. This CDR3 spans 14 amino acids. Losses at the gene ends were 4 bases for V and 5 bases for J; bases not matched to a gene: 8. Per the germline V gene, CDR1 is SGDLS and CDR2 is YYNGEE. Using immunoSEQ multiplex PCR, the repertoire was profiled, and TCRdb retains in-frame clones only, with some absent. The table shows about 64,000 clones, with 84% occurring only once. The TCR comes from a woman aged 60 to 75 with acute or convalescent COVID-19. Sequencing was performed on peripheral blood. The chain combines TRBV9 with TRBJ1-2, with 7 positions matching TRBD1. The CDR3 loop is CASSPMGTVYGYTF. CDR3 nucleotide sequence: TGTGCCAGCAGCCCAATGGGGACAGTGTATGGCTACACCTTC.